Listed below are T cell receptor beta chains from one sample, sequenced in a study of T cells expressing NK-cell markers. TCRdb reprocessed the 5' RACE reads and reports one entry per CDR3 protein, with no DNA. The sample yields roughly 180,000 distinct CDR3 sequences, of which the top ten take up 20% to 25%. The sequenced material came from blood T cells: a sorted CD56 or NKG2C T cell subset, CD4+ or CD8+ T cells, or bulk PBMC T cells (not recorded which). Source of these receptors: a man aged 18-75 years in good health. Both conserved end residues are part of each CDR3. The order of the fields is J gene, V gene, CDR3 protein.

J: TRBJ2-4
V: TRBV20-1
CDR3: CSARGLGLAGPLGDIQYF

J: TRBJ2-7
V: TRBV7-7
CDR3: CASSLRSDREQYF

J: TRBJ2-7
V: TRBV19
CDR3: CASSITERGAYEQYF

J: TRBJ2-7
V: TRBV28
CDR3: CASENPPPYEQYF

J: TRBJ2-7
V: TRBV4-1
CDR3: CASSQVHSINLYEQYF

J: TRBJ2-1
V: TRBV5-1
CDR3: CASSYRDGNEQFF

J: TRBJ1-2
V: TRBV14
CDR3: CASSHGGASGYTF

J: TRBJ2-1
V: TRBV30
CDR3: CASHRGNEQFF

J: TRBJ2-2
V: TRBV1
CDR3: CTSFLPCLLGTGSGGELFF

J: TRBJ2-7
V: TRBV10-2
CDR3: CASGGRVTYEQYF

J: TRBJ2-1
V: TRBV6-2/TRBV6-3
CDR3: CASNIALGGNEQFF

J: TRBJ2-1
V: TRBV23-1
CDR3: CAVSAGTSGVNSYNEQFF

J: TRBJ2-5
V: TRBV7-9
CDR3: CASSPQGVNQETQYF

J: TRBJ2-3
V: TRBV12-3/TRBV12-4
CDR3: CASSGQGSTSGEDTQYF

J: TRBJ2-5
V: TRBV5-4
CDR3: CASSVPGGRETQYF

J: TRBJ2-1
V: TRBV6-4
CDR3: CASSDTTSTEQFF

J: TRBJ2-7
V: TRBV6-1
CDR3: CASSEGAGSHYEQYF

J: TRBJ2-7
V: TRBV6-1
CDR3: CASSEARRLTSYEQYF

J: TRBJ2-3
V: TRBV5-1
CDR3: CASSLAWTTSTDTQYF

J: TRBJ2-7
V: TRBV12-3/TRBV12-4
CDR3: CASSFDQNYEQYF

J: TRBJ1-5
V: TRBV5-1
CDR3: CASSLDYTQPQHF

J: TRBJ2-3
V: TRBV6-5
CDR3: CASSYGGDSTDTQYF

J: TRBJ2-7
V: TRBV19
CDR3: CASSPQGQDEEQYF

J: TRBJ2-1
V: TRBV6-1
CDR3: CASRETNEQFF

J: TRBJ1-6
V: TRBV5-6
CDR3: CASSRDSLNSPLHF

J: TRBJ2-1
V: TRBV27
CDR3: CASRGIAGEAYNEQFF

J: TRBJ1-2
V: TRBV5-6
CDR3: CASSLFLEDGYTF

J: TRBJ2-3
V: TRBV11-1
CDR3: CASSFGPAGGPPGADTQYF

J: TRBJ2-2
V: TRBV15
CDR3: CATRAGQDGAGELFF

J: TRBJ2-7
V: TRBV4-1
CDR3: CASSLEWSTLASYEQYF

J: TRBJ2-3
V: TRBV6-1
CDR3: CASSAGRDTDTQYF

J: TRBJ2-2
V: TRBV24-1
CDR3: CATSDGLILGELFF

J: TRBJ2-3
V: TRBV25-1
CDR3: CASSEIGGETDTQYF

J: TRBJ1-1
V: TRBV2
CDR3: CASKVDMNTEAFF

J: TRBJ2-7
V: TRBV3-1
CDR3: CASPTQGRSEQYF

J: TRBJ1-5
V: TRBV27
CDR3: CASSFLGTGGSNQPQHF

J: TRBJ2-1
V: TRBV5-5
CDR3: CASGKTGYNEQFF

J: TRBJ2-3
V: TRBV4-2
CDR3: CASSQDLQRGTDTQYF

J: TRBJ2-2
V: TRBV7-3
CDR3: CASSSGLGDTGELFF

J: TRBJ2-5
V: TRBV27
CDR3: CASRKWEWETQYF

J: TRBJ2-7
V: TRBV15
CDR3: CATSRDYGGWEQYF

J: TRBJ2-1
V: TRBV28
CDR3: CASNPGNSYNEQFF

J: TRBJ1-2
V: TRBV2
CDR3: CASSEREDSSGGYTF

J: TRBJ2-1
V: TRBV6-1
CDR3: CASRDRFSYNEQFF

J: TRBJ2-2
V: TRBV6-1
CDR3: CASSPRENTGELFF

J: TRBJ2-7
V: TRBV5-1
CDR3: CASSLLPGSSEQYF

J: TRBJ2-5
V: TRBV29-1
CDR3: CSVRSPDRQETQYF

J: TRBJ2-3
V: TRBV10-2
CDR3: CASSELAGGRSSTDTQYF

J: TRBJ2-7
V: TRBV5-1
CDR3: CASSLVPDRGSYEQYF

J: TRBJ2-5
V: TRBV5-6
CDR3: CASSLRRGETQYF

J: TRBJ2-5
V: TRBV6-1
CDR3: CASALGGGLETQYF

J: TRBJ1-1
V: TRBV15
CDR3: CATSRDAGGAFVAFF

J: TRBJ2-2
V: TRBV5-6
CDR3: CASSLEARTTGELFF

J: TRBJ2-1
V: TRBV29-1
CDR3: CSVARAHEQFF

J: TRBJ2-4
V: TRBV20-1
CDR3: CSARLPPSGPRAKNIQYF